This TCR beta chain was retrieved from a study of response to subunit inactivated influenza vaccine. Whole-study results and caveats: There was a suggestion from the authors that each seasonal influenza vaccination recruits few new T cells.

Using its own MiXCR run on the RT-PCR reads, TCRdb lists one record per CDR3 protein. The table shows about 180,000 distinct CDR3 sequences, with about 9.3% occurring only once. Germline assignment: CDR1 MNHNS and CDR2 SASEGT. The CDR3 length is 13 residues. With 8 bases clipped from V and 5 bases from J, the junction kept 5 bases outside the gene matches. On this clonotype itself: The antigen is undetermined.

This specimen was non-naive T cells sorted from PBMCs, taken on the day of vaccination. This TCR came from a man aged 45-60 years who received an inactivated influenza vaccine. The genes are TRBV6-1 and TRBJ1-5; 8 bases fit TRBD1. The CDR3 nucleotides read TGTGCCAGCCTACTGACAGGGGATCAGCCCCAGCATTTT. This translates into CASLLTGDQPQHF.